This entry features one TCR beta chain sequence. Its antigen is unidentified. This sample stems from a study of cytomegalovirus exposure and HLA in healthy donors. Study-level points and caveats: When the data were analyzed later, several of the most significant clusters appeared to be linked to common viral pathogens.

13 Jbeta primers and 60 Vbeta primers were used for the PCR. Original methodology: Around 83 million unique TCR beta chains, roughly 11 million shared, were counted in a later analysis. Generated by immunoSEQ multiplex PCR, the TCRdb table keeps only in-frame clones and is missing some. V and J calls and clone size are as listed in that table; D and trimming were resolved from the DNA. The table lists about 120,000 clones, roughly four fifths of them singletons. These donors counted as nominally healthy when sampled, but unrecorded immune exposures were likely. CDR3 length: 15 residues. Germline V CDR1 and CDR2: SGHRS, YFSETQ. V lost 2 bases, J lost 0 bases, and 11 bases lay in between.

This receptor was obtained from a man in his forties or fifties in good health and CMV-seronegative. The chain links TRBV5-1 to TRBJ2-5; maybe TRBD1 (5 bases). Sequencing was performed on PBMCs. The CDR3 nucleotides read TGCGCCAGCAGCTTAAGGGGCACTTACCAAGAGACCCAGTACTTC. This codes for CASSLRGTYQETQYF.